Below are 29 T cell receptor beta chains sequenced from a single sample in a study of blood T cell repertoires in COVID-19. Produced via immunoSEQ multiplex PCR; TCRdb's table is partial and in-frame only. The repertoire holds 280,000 or so clones, with around 89% as singletons. The sample consisted of peripheral blood. The receptors were gathered from a woman under 40 who had recovered from COVID-19.

V gene TRBV30 combines with J gene TRBJ1-6; no reliable D call. CDR1 is GTSNPN, CDR2 SVGIG, per germline (reference sequence). The CDR3 sequence is 12 residues long. The V gene lost 5 bases and the J gene lost 6 bases, with 8 bases spanning the gap. The CDR3 loop reads CAWQDFNSPLHF. The CDR3 DNA is TGTGCCTGGCAGGATTTTAATTCACCCCTCCACTTT.

The chain links TRBV16 to TRBJ1-1, with D uncertain. This CDR3 is built from 14 residues. Germline CDR1 reads KGHSY; CDR2 reads FQNENV. Trimming took off 5 bases at V and 1 base at J, with 11 bases between the two ends. The CDR3 DNA is TGTGCCAGCAGCGCGATGACACCGAACACTGAAGCTTTCTTT. It yields the protein CASSAMTPNTEAFF.

V usage is TRBV6-1 and J usage is TRBJ2-5; D is ambiguous. The V end was cut by 3 bases, the J end by 2 bases, with 10 bases between. Per the germline V gene, CDR1 is MNHNS and CDR2 is SASEGT. This CDR3 region has 14 residues. The CDR3 loop reads CASSEPMIQETQYF. The CDR3 DNA sequence: TGTGCCAGCAGTGAGCCTATGATTCAAGAGACCCAGTACTTC.

The rearrangement uses TRBV18 and TRBJ2-7; 10 bases align to TRBD1. Germline CDR1 is KGHSH and CDR2 is LQKENI. Trimming removed 0 bases from V and 6 bases from J; junction bases left unmatched: 5. This CDR3 is built from 15 residues. The CDR3 DNA reads as TGTGCCAGCTCACCACCGACAGGGGGCATCGGCGAGCAGTACTTC. Amino acid sequence: CASSPPTGGIGEQYF.

This sequence joins TRBV7-3 and TRBJ1-1; TRBD1 agrees at 11 bases. J lost 0 bases, V lost 1 base, and 4 bases had no gene match. The CDR3 totals 17 residues. Germline CDR1 SGHTA, CDR2 FQGTGA. CDR3 loop: CASSLRAGQGVNTEAFF. Here the CDR3 DNA reads TGTGCCAGCAGCTTAAGGGCGGGACAGGGGGTGAACACTGAAGCTTTCTTT.

The chain employs TRBV19 and TRBJ1-1, with D unresolved. Germline V gene lookup returns CDR1 LNHDA and CDR2 SQIVND (reference sequence). The length of the CDR3 is 14 residues. The V gene lost 0 bases and the J gene lost 0 bases, with 5 bases spanning the gap. CDR3 loop: CASSIDTVNTEAFF. In DNA, the CDR3 is TGTGCCAGTAGTATAGATACAGTGAACACTGAAGCTTTCTTT.

The chain joins TRBV23-1 to TRBJ1-1; 8 bases are a match to TRBD1. TRBV23-1 has ORF status, its function being uncertain. With V trimmed by 0 bases and J by 3 bases, 6 bases remained unmatched. CDR3 length equals 16 residues. The CDR3 sequence is CASSQSKSDRDTEAFF. The CDR3, as DNA: TGCGCCAGCAGTCAATCAAAATCGGACAGGGACACTGAAGCTTTCTTT.

Written as DNA, the CDR3 is TGTGCCAGCAGCCAAGATCCGACAGGACCTAGCAATCAGCCCCAGCATTTT. Translated, it gives CASSQDPTGPSNQPQHF. The chain uses TRBV3-1 (or the pseudogene TRBV3-2) and TRBJ1-5, with D perhaps matching TRBD1 (6 bases). This CDR3 contains 17 residues. Germline assignment: CDR1 LGHDT and CDR2 YNNKEL (reference sequence). Trimming removed 0 bases from V and 0 bases from J, with 12 bases in between.

The chain carries TRBV30 and TRBJ1-1; the match to TRBD1 covers 8 bases. Per germline, CDR1 GTSNPN and CDR2 SVGIG (reference sequence). The CDR3 sequence is 13 residues long. V lost 2 bases to trimming and J lost 4 bases; unmatched junction nucleotides: 3. This CDR3 reads CAWSTGGITEAFF. CDR3 coding DNA: TGTGCCTGGAGTACAGGGGGTATCACTGAAGCTTTCTTT.

CDR3 bases: TGTGCCAGCAGTTTCGGACAAAGCCAGAGAAACACCATATATTTT. Amino acids: CASSFGQSQRNTIYF. This sequence joins TRBV28 and TRBJ1-3; possibly TRBD1 for D (5 bases). This CDR3 is 15 amino acids long. V was pared by 3 bases and J by 5 bases, with 14 bases between. The germline V gene has CDR1 MDHEN and CDR2 SYDVKM.

This clone was detected a few times. This rearrangement joins TRBV5-1 to TRBJ2-7; 8 bases are a match to TRBD2. The V and J ends lost 0 bases and 4 bases, in that order; junction bases with no gene match: 6. Germline CDR1 SGHRS, CDR2 YFSETQ. The CDR3 totals 15 residues. CDR3 region: CASSLAGGRGYEQYF. For the CDR3, the DNA is TGCGCCAGCAGCTTGGCGGGGGGGCGCGGATACGAGCAGTACTTC.

The rearrangement joins TRBV5-1 to TRBJ2-7; TRBD1 is a possible D gene (7 bases). Germline CDR1 SGHRS, CDR2 YFSETQ. This CDR3 spans 12 amino acids. Trimming removed 2 bases from V and 6 bases from J, with 9 bases in between. The chain's CDR3 is CASSFRGVEQYF. The CDR3 DNA is TGCGCCAGCAGCTTCAGGGGGGTCGAGCAGTACTTC.

The J gene is TRBJ2-1, the V gene TRBV28, with TRBD2 matching over 9 bases. CDR1 and CDR2 from the germline V gene are MDHEN and SYDVKM. The CDR3 spans 18 residues. Trimming cost V 4 bases and J 6 bases; bases outside gene matches: 16. This chain's CDR3 is CASSSAGGMAGGLNEQFF. The CDR3, as DNA: TGTGCCAGCAGTTCCGCTGGGGGTATGGCGGGGGGGCTCAATGAGCAGTTCTTC.

The chain joins TRBV6-5 to TRBJ2-7, with TRBD2 as a possible D gene (6 bases). V was pared by 4 bases and J by 7 bases, with 14 bases between. Germline loops: CDR1 MNHEY, CDR2 SVGAGI. This CDR3 region has 13 residues. CDR3 nucleotides: TGTGCCAGCAGTTGGCGGGACCTTGGGGAGCAGTACTTC. Protein sequence: CASSWRDLGEQYF.

The chain couples TRBV2 to TRBJ2-7; 11 bases align to TRBD1. The CDR3 covers 14 residues. Looked up from germline, CDR1 is SNHLY and CDR2 is FYNNEI. Germline trimming cut 5 bases from V and 6 bases from J; bases unmatched to any gene: 6. CDR3 sequence: CASSFGGQGVEQYF. CDR3 coding DNA: TGTGCCAGCAGTTTCGGGGGACAGGGGGTCGAGCAGTACTTC.

The chain is built from TRBV7-2 and TRBJ1-2; possibly TRBD1 for D (6 bases). V shed 2 bases and J shed 6 bases, with 13 bases lying between them. The CDR3 loop spans 14 amino acids. Germline CDR1 SGHTA, CDR2 FQGNSA. DNA of the CDR3: TGTGCCAGCAGCTTACTCCCAGGGGCCCATGGCTACACCTTC. Residues: CASSLLPGAHGYTF.

V gene TRBV6-5 combines with J gene TRBJ2-7; unclear D gene. The ends were cut back, 0 bases at V and 0 bases at J, with 6 bases in the middle. CDR3 length: 14 residues. Germline V gives CDR1 MNHEY, CDR2 SVGAGI. The CDR3 DNA reads TGTGCCAGCAGTTACTCTTCAGGCTCCTACGAGCAGTACTTC. It encodes CASSYSSGSYEQYF.

The chain has TRBV2 and TRBJ2-7; 9 bases align to TRBD2. Germline-derived CDR1 and CDR2 are SNHLY and FYNNEI. J gave up 1 base and V 6 bases, and 4 bases lay outside the gene matches. The CDR3 length is 14 residues. CDR3 residues: CASSDSGGSYEQYF. DNA of the CDR3: TGTGCCAGCAGCGATAGCGGGGGTTCCTACGAGCAGTACTTC. The full variable domain, with the rest looked up from reference TRBV2 and TRBJ2-7, is EPEVTQTPSHQVTQMGQEVILRCVPISNHLYFYWYRQILGQKVEFLVSFYNNEISEKSEIFDDQFSVERPDGSNFTLKIRSTKLEDSAMYFCASSDSGGSYEQYFGPGTRLTVT.

The chain uses TRBV7-9 and TRBJ1-1, with unresolved D. The CDR3 covers 14 residues. The germline gives CDR1 SEHNR, CDR2 FQNEAQ (reference sequence). Between the trimmed V and J ends, which lost 6 bases and 1 base, there was a span of 12 bases. CDR3 sequence: CASSQEAGNTEAFF. The CDR3 bases are TGTGCCAGCAGTCAGGAGGCCGGGAACACTGAAGCTTTCTTT.

The J gene is TRBJ1-1, the V gene TRBV12-3 or TRBV12-4; maybe TRBD1 (5 bases). The CDR3 is 12 amino acids. Trimming cost V 8 bases and J 1 base, with 8 bases left between them. DNA of the CDR3: TGTGCCAGCGGCAGGGAGAACACTGAAGCTTTCTTT. Its translation is CASGRENTEAFF.

This chain connects TRBV14 to TRBJ2-7; 11 bases line up with TRBD2. After removal of 1 base from V and 1 base from J, the junction contained 18 bases not matched to a gene. Germline V gene data show CDR1 as SGHDN and CDR2 as FVKESK. This CDR3 has 21 residues. The CDR3 reads CASSQGLFDRTSGSSSYEQYF. The CDR3 coding sequence is TGTGCCAGCAGCCAAGGCTTGTTTGACCGGACTAGCGGGTCCTCATCCTACGAGCAGTACTTC.

This rearrangement joins TRBV7-3 to TRBJ2-4; no firm D call. CDR1 is SGHTA and CDR2 is FQGTGA in the germline V gene. Trimming took 2 bases from V and 8 from J, leaving 10 bases between them. The CDR3 is made up of 13 amino acids. Here the CDR3 reads CASSLGDKDIQYF. The DNA of the CDR3 is TGTGCCAGCAGCTTAGGTGACAAGGACATTCAGTACTTC.

The rearrangement uses TRBV19 and TRBJ1-2; the match to TRBD1 covers 7 bases. V shed 6 bases and J 4 bases; nucleotides not matched to a gene: 5. The CDR3 totals 13 residues. CDR1 LNHDA and CDR2 SQIVND come from the germline V gene (reference sequence). This CDR3 is CASSPRTGYGYTF. Written as DNA, the CDR3 is TGTGCCAGTAGCCCCCGGACAGGCTATGGCTACACCTTC.

This clone was seen just once. V and J are TRBV18 and TRBJ1-1, with 7 bases fitting TRBD1. The length of the CDR3 is 14 residues. The germline V gene encodes CDR1 KGHSH and CDR2 LQKENI. V shed 2 bases, J shed 5 bases, and the junction held 5 bases outside the gene matches. The CDR3 coding sequence is TGTGCCAGCTCACCATTAGGGGGCGCGACTGAAGCTTTCTTT. Translated: CASSPLGGATEAFF.

This chain uses TRBV7-9 with TRBJ1-4, with D possibly being TRBD1 (5 bases). From germline, CDR1 is SEHNR and CDR2 FQNEAQ (reference sequence). The V gene lost 4 bases and the J gene lost 3 bases, with 18 bases spanning the gap. The CDR3 covers 17 residues. CDR3 bases: TGTGCCAGCAGCTGGGACTTCTCGGCCAACCCTAATGAAAAACTGTTTTTT. Translating gives CASSWDFSANPNEKLFF.

This clone showed up just a few times. The chain combines TRBV19 with TRBJ1-1, with a tentative D call TRBD1 (5 bases). The V end was cut by 3 bases, the J end by 1 base, with 6 bases between. The germline V gene has CDR1 LNHDA and CDR2 SQIVND (reference sequence). This CDR3 has 13 amino acids. This chain's CDR3 is CASSIGGNTEAFF. DNA for the CDR3: TGTGCCAGTAGTATCGGGGGGAACACTGAAGCTTTCTTT.

V gene TRBV11-2 combines with J gene TRBJ2-7, with TRBD2 identical over 7 bases. Losses at the gene ends were 4 bases for V and 3 bases for J; bases not matched to a gene: 21. Germline V lookup: CDR1 SGHAT, CDR2 FQNNGV. The CDR3 covers 19 residues. The CDR3 spells CASSSLFAAAGPKNYEQYF. In nucleotides, the CDR3 is TGTGCCAGCAGCTCTCTTTTCGCGGCAGCGGGACCGAAAAACTACGAGCAGTACTTC.

The V and J genes are TRBV2 and TRBJ1-1; D gene ambiguous. The CDR3 is 13 residues long. The V gene's germline CDR1 is SNHLY and CDR2 FYNNEI. V shed 3 bases and J shed 3 bases, with 8 bases lying between them. The CDR3 nucleotides read TGTGCCAGCAGTGACCAGATGTACACTGAAGCTTTCTTT. Protein sequence: CASSDQMYTEAFF. Supplemented by reference TRBV2 and TRBJ1-1, the full variable domain reads EPEVTQTPSHQVTQMGQEVILRCVPISNHLYFYWYRQILGQKVEFLVSFYNNEISEKSEIFDDQFSVERPDGSNFTLKIRSTKLEDSAMYFCASSDQMYTEAFFGQGTRLTVV.

The chain links TRBV2 to TRBJ1-2; the match to TRBD1 covers 9 bases. Per the germline V gene, CDR1 is SNHLY and CDR2 is FYNNEI. The CDR3 loop spans 16 amino acids. With V trimmed by 0 bases and J by 4 bases, 6 bases remained unmatched. As DNA, the CDR3 is TGTGCCAGCAGTGAAGCGGGGGGACAGGGTATCTATGGCTACACCTTC. Translating it yields CASSEAGGQGIYGYTF.